These T cell receptor beta chains were read from a single sample in a study of blood T cell repertoires in COVID-19. Produced via immunoSEQ multiplex PCR; TCRdb's table is partial and in-frame only. This table holds about 110,000 clones, approximately 83% found once. The material sequenced was peripheral blood. These receptors were taken from a woman aged 70 to 79 with acute or convalescent COVID-19. Both conserved end residues are part of each CDR3.

J	V	CDR3
TRBJ2-2	TRBV15	CATSRGRGATTGELFF
TRBJ2-7	TRBV15	CATSPGLAGVGQYF
TRBJ2-1	TRBV10-1	CASLGLTRAGGLNEQFF
TRBJ2-7	TRBV5-4	CASSHDRAYEQYF
TRBJ1-1	TRBV6-5	CASSYEGQGVTEAFF
TRBJ1-4	TRBV18	CASSPSRVGTNEKLFF
TRBJ1-6	TRBV7-3	CASSLGRGPSPLHF
TRBJ2-2	TRBV29-1	CSVYDTGELFF
TRBJ1-6	TRBV5-6	CASSLIWGGSSPLHF
TRBJ2-5	TRBV7-9	CASSSDRGNQETQYF
TRBJ1-5	TRBV12-3/TRBV12-4	CASSFGGDQPQHF
TRBJ1-2	TRBV7-3	CASSLTRDNYGYTF
TRBJ2-1	TRBV18	CASSPPSRFNEQFF
TRBJ2-5	TRBV4-2	CASSQEKRGQETQYF
TRBJ1-1	TRBV3-1/TRBV3-2	CASRPGTGGDEAFF
TRBJ2-7	TRBV5-1	CASSVTGGYEQYF
TRBJ2-5	TRBV5-1	CASSLAGAGETQYF
TRBJ1-4	TRBV7-9	CASSLEGQGTEKLFF
TRBJ1-5	TRBV11-2	CASSLVGGDQPQHF
TRBJ2-5	TRBV6-5	CASGGVRDGRETQYF
TRBJ1-4	TRBV10-3	CAISELVRGTDNEKLFF
TRBJ1-6	TRBV24-1	CATSDHPNSPLHF
TRBJ2-1	TRBV5-1	CASSFTGYNEQFF
TRBJ1-4	TRBV19	CASSSGLRVATNEKLFF
TRBJ1-4	TRBV2	CASSVSPTVNEKLFF
TRBJ1-1	TRBV18	CASSRLNTEAFF
TRBJ1-1	TRBV3-1/TRBV3-2	CASSHSPGQRNTEAFF
TRBJ2-5	TRBV3-1/TRBV3-2	CASSQTSGGVTQETQYF
TRBJ2-3	TRBV7-6	CASSPGQGATADTQYF
TRBJ2-3	TRBV5-1	CASSFPGEDTQYF
TRBJ2-7	TRBV5-1	CASSPGKGRYEQYF
TRBJ1-1	TRBV29-1	CSVAGTGGTEAFF
TRBJ1-2	TRBV5-1	CASSPGVGFYGYTF
TRBJ2-2	TRBV6-2/TRBV6-3	CASSEASGRNTGELFF
TRBJ2-1	TRBV9	CASSVAGTYNEQFF
TRBJ1-5	TRBV30	CAWSSGRSSNQPQHF
TRBJ1-1	TRBV30	CAWRSLRPGVLNTEAFF
TRBJ1-3	TRBV7-8	CASSRPGWGNTIYF
TRBJ1-1	TRBV28	CASSPTRANTEAFF
TRBJ1-1	TRBV11-3	CASSLGYGEAFF
TRBJ2-1	TRBV7-6	CASSKLAGSSYNEQFF
TRBJ2-1	TRBV30	CAWRWASYNEQFF
TRBJ2-1	TRBV19	CASSPLDSYNEQFF
TRBJ2-3	TRBV7-7	CASSLGQGGSDTQYF
TRBJ1-2	TRBV6-5	CASSYSPANYGYTF
TRBJ1-5	TRBV28	CASRDTGVAYQPQHF
TRBJ2-7	TRBV6-2/TRBV6-3	CASSYSGTGMNEQYF
TRBJ1-2	TRBV5-5	CASSLEGAFGYTF
TRBJ2-1	TRBV19	CASSSSTSGRDNEQFF
TRBJ2-7	TRBV19	CASSGRLAGEQYF
TRBJ1-2	TRBV5-1	CASSPGGAGGYTF
TRBJ1-1	TRBV11-2	CASSLFADTEAFF
TRBJ2-7	TRBV6-5	CASSYSAGGSPYEQYF
TRBJ2-2	TRBV7-3	CASSFEGASGELFF
TRBJ1-4	TRBV28	CATEGGGQGNEKLFF
TRBJ2-1	TRBV19	CASSVEVTFKQFF
TRBJ1-6	TRBV11-3	CASSAPTGLSSYNSPLHF
TRBJ2-3	TRBV3-1/TRBV3-2	CASSQVAGRTDTQYF
TRBJ1-4	TRBV19	CASSPPGVTNEKLFF